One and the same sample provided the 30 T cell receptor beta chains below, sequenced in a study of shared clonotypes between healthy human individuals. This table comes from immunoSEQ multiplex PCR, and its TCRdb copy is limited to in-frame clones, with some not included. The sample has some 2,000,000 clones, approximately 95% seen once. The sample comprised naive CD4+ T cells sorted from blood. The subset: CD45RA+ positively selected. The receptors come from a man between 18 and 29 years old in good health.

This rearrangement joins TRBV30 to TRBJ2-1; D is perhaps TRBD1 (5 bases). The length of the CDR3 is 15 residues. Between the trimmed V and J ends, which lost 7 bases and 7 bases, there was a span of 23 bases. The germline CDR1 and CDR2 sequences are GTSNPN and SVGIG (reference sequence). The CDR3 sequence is CASLPGLGVRNEQFF. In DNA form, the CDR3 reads TGTGCCTCGCTCCCTGGGCTAGGGGTGCGGAATGAGCAGTTCTTC.

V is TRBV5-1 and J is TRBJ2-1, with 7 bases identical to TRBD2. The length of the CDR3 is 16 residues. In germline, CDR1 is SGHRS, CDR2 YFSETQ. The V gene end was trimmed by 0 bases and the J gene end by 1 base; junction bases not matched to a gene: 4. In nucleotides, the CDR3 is TGCGCCAGCAGCTTGGGGCAGGGAGGGTCCTACAATGAGCAGTTCTTC. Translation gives CASSLGQGGSYNEQFF.

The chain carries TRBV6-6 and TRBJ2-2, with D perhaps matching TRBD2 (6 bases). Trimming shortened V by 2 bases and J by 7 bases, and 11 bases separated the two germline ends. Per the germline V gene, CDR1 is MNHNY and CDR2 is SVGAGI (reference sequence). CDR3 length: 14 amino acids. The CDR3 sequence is CASSYSLGGGELFF. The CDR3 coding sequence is TGTGCCAGCAGTTACAGCCTGGGGGGCGGGGAGCTGTTTTTT.

As DNA, the CDR3 is TGTGCCAGCTATAAGGGCCGGTTCTACGAGCAGTACTTC. It yields the protein CASYKGRFYEQYF. V gene TRBV5-4 combines with J gene TRBJ2-7; D gene uncertain. This CDR3 is 13 amino acids long. CDR1 is SGHNT and CDR2 is YYREEE in the germline V gene (reference sequence). Trimming pared 7 bases from V and 3 bases from J, leaving 14 bases between.

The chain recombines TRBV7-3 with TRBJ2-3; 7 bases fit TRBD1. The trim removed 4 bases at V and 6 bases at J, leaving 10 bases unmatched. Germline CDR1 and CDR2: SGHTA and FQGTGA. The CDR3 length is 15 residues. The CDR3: CASSSSGQKGDTQYF. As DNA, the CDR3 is TGTGCCAGCAGCTCATCGGGACAGAAAGGGGATACGCAGTATTTT.

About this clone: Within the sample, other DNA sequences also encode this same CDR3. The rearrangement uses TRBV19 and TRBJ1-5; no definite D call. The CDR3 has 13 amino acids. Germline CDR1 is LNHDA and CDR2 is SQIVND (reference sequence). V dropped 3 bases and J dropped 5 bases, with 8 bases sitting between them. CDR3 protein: CASSIGGDQPQHF. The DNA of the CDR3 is TGTGCCAGTAGTATTGGCGGCGATCAGCCCCAGCATTTT.

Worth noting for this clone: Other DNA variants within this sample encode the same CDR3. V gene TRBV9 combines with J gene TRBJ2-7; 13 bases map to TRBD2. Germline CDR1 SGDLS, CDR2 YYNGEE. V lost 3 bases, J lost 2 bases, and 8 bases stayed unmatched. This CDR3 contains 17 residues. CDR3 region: CASSAGLAGTTTYEQYF. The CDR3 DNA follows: TGTGCCAGCAGCGCGGGACTAGCGGGAACTACGACCTACGAGCAGTACTTC. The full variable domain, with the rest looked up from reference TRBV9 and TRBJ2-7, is DSGVTQTPKHLITATGQRVTLRCSPRSGDLSVYWYQQSLDQGLQFLIQYYNGEERAKGNILERFSAQQFPDLHSELNLSSLELGDSALYFCASSAGLAGTTTYEQYFGPGTRLTVT.

The CDR3 reads CASSSVAGTVQDEQYF. DNA of the CDR3: TGTGCCAGCAGCTCCGTCGCCGGGACGGTACAGGACGAGCAGTACTTC. This rearrangement joins TRBV5-5 to TRBJ2-7; D could derive from TRBD1 or TRBD2 (5 bases each). The CDR3 covers 16 residues. The V gene lost 3 bases and the J gene lost 5 bases, with 21 bases spanning the gap. CDR1 is SGHKS and CDR2 is YYEKEE in the germline V gene (reference sequence). Supplemented by reference TRBV5-5 and TRBJ2-7, the full variable domain reads DAGVTQSPTHLIKTRGQQVTLRCSPISGHKSVSWYQQVLGQGPQFIFQYYEKEERGRGNFPDRFSARQFPNYSSELNVNALLLGDSALYLCASSSVAGTVQDEQYFGPGTRLTVT.

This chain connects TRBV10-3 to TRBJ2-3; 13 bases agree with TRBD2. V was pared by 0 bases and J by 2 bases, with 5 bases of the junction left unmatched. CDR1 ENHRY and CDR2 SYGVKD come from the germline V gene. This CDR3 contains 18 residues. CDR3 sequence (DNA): TGTGCCATCAGTGAGTCGCCGGGACTAGCGGGATCCACAGATACGCAGTATTTT. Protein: CAISESPGLAGSTDTQYF.

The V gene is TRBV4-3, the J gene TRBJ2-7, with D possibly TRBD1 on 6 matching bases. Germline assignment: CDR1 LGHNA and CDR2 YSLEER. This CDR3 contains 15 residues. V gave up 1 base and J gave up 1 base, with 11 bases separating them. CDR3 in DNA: TGCGCCAGCAGCCAAGGAGGGGGTTATTCCTACGAGCAGTACTTC. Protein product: CASSQGGGYSYEQYF.

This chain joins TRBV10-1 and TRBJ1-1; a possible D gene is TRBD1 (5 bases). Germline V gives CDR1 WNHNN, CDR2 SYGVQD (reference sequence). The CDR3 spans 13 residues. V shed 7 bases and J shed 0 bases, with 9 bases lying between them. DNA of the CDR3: TGCGCCAGCAAAGACAGTGTGAACACTGAAGCTTTCTTT. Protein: CASKDSVNTEAFF.

This chain's CDR3 is CASSQQAGSGYTF. CDR3 DNA sequence: TGTGCCAGCAGCCAACAGGCAGGAAGTGGCTACACCTTC. The rearrangement joins TRBV6-4 to TRBJ1-2; the D gene is possibly TRBD1 (5 bases). The CDR3 consists of 13 residues. Looked up from germline, CDR1 is MRHNA and CDR2 is SNTAGT. The V end lost 6 bases, the J end lost 7 bases, and 15 bases lay between the germline ends.

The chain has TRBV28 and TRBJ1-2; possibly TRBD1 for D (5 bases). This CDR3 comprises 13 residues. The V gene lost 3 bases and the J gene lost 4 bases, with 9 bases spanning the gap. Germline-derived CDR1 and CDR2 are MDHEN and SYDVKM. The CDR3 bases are TGTGCCAGCAGTTTTACCGACAGCTATGGCTACACCTTC. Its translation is CASSFTDSYGYTF.

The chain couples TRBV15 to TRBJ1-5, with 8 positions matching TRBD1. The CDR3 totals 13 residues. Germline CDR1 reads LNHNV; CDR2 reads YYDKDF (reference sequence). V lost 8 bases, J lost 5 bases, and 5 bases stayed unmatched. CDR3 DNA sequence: TGTGCCACCCGGACAGGGATGGATCAGCCCCAGCATTTT. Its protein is CATRTGMDQPQHF.

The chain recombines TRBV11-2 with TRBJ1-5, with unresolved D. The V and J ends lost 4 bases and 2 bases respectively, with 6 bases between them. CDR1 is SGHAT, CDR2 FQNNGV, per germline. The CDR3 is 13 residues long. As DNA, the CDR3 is TGTGCCAGCAGCTATGCGGGCAATCAGCCCCAGCATTTT. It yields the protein CASSYAGNQPQHF.

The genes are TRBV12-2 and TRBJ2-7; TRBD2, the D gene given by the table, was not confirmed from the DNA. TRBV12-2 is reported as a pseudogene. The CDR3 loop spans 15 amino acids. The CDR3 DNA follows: TGTGCAAGTCGCCAGAAGGGTAAGGGAGTGTACGAGCAGTACTTC. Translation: CASRQKGKGVYEQYF.

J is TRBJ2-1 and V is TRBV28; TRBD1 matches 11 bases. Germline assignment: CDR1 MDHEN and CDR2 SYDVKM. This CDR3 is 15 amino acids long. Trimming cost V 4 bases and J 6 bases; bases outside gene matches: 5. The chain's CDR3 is CASSYSGTGGNEQFF. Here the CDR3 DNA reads TGTGCCAGCAGTTATTCCGGGACAGGGGGCAATGAGCAGTTCTTC.

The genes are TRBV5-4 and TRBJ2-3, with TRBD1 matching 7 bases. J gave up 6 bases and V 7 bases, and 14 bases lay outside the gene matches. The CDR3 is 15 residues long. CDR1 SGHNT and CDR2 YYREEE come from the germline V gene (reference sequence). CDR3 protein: CASATGPSISDTQYF. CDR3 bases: TGTGCCAGCGCGACAGGGCCCAGTATTTCGGATACGCAGTATTTT.

In DNA form, the CDR3 reads TGTGCCAACGAACAGGGAGGGCCCGAAGGGGCCAACGTCCTGACTTTC. Translation gives CANEQGGPEGANVLTF. This rearrangement joins TRBV7-9 to TRBJ2-6, with a tentative D call TRBD2 (7 bases). Trimming stripped 10 bases from V and 4 bases from J, with 20 bases between. This CDR3 is 16 amino acids long. Germline CDR1 and CDR2: SEHNR and FQNEAQ (reference sequence).

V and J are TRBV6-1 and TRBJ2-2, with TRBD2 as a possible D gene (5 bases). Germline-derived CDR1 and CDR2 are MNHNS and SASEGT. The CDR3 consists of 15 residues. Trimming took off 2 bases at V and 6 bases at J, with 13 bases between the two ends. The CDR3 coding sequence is TGTGCCAGCAGTGAAACATCCGGGGTCGCCGGGGAGCTGTTTTTT. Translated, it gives CASSETSGVAGELFF.

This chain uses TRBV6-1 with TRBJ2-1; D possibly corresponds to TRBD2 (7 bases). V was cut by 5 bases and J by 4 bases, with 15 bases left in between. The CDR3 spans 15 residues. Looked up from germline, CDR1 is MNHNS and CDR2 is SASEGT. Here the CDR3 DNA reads TGTGCCAGCAGTCTACAGGGAGGGGGATACAATGAGCAGTTCTTC. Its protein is CASSLQGGGYNEQFF.

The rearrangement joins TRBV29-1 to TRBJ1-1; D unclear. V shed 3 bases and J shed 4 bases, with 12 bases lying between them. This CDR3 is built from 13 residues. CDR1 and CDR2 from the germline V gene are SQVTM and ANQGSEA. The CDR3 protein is CSVDTVGATEAFF. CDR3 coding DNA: TGCAGCGTTGATACGGTTGGAGCCACTGAAGCTTTCTTT.

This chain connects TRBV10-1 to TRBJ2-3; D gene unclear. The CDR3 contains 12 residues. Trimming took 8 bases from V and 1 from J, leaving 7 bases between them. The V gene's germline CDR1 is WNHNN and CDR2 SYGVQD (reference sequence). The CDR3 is CASSTGTDTQYF. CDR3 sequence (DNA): TGCGCCAGCTCCACGGGCACAGATACGCAGTATTTT.

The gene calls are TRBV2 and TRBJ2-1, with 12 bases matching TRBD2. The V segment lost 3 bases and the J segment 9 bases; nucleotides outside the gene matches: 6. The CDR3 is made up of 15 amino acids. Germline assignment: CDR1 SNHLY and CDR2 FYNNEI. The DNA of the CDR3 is TGTGCCAGCAGTGAGGCTAGCGGGAGGGCCATTGAGCAGTTCTTC. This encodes CASSEASGRAIEQFF. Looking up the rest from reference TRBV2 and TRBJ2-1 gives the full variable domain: EPEVTQTPSHQVTQMGQEVILRCVPISNHLYFYWYRQILGQKVEFLVSFYNNEISEKSEIFDDQFSVERPDGSNFTLKIRSTKLEDSAMYFCASSEASGRAIEQFFGPGTRLTVL.

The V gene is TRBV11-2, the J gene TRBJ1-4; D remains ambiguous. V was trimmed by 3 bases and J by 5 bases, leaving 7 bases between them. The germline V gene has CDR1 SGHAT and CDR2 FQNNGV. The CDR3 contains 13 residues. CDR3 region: CASSFQSNEKLFF. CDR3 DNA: TGTGCCAGCAGCTTTCAAAGCAATGAAAAACTGTTTTTT.

CDR3 region: CASASTDSYEQYF. The CDR3 region has the DNA TGTGCCAGCGCCTCGACGGATTCCTACGAGCAGTACTTC. The rearrangement links TRBV9 to TRBJ2-7; D gene uncertain. In germline, CDR1 is SGDLS, CDR2 YYNGEE. V was trimmed by 7 bases and J by 1 base, leaving 12 bases between them. CDR3 length: 13 amino acids.

The CDR3 sequence is CASSFADRGNGYTF. In DNA, the CDR3 is TGTGCCAGCAGCTTCGCGGACAGGGGGAATGGCTACACCTTC. The chain couples TRBV5-8 to TRBJ1-2, with 10 bases matching TRBD1. CDR3 length equals 14 residues. V lost 2 bases and J lost 6; bases outside the gene matches: 4. Germline-derived CDR1 and CDR2 are SGHTS and YDEGEE.

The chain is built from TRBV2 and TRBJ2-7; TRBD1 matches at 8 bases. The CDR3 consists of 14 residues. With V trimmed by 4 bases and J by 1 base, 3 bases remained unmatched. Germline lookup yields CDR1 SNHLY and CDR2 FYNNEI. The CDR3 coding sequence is TGTGCCAGCAGTGGACAGGGGACTTCCTACGAGCAGTACTTC. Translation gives CASSGQGTSYEQYF.

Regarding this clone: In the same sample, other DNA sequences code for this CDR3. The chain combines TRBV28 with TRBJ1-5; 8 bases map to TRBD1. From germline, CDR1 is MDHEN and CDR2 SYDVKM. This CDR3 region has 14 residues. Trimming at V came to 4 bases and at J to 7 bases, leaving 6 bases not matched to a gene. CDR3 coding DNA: TGTGCCAGCAGTTCCGGACAGGGTGACCAGCCCCAGCATTTT. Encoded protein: CASSSGQGDQPQHF.

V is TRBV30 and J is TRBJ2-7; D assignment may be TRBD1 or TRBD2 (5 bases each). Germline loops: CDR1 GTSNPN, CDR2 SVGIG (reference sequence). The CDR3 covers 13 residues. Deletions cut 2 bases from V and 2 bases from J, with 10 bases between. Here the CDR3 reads CAWSSGRAYEQYF. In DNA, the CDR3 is TGTGCCTGGAGTTCGGGGCGAGCCTACGAGCAGTACTTC.